Listed here are 5 T cell receptor beta chains from one sample, sequenced in a study of blood T cell repertoires in COVID-19. The data were produced by immunoSEQ multiplex PCR, yet TCRdb's version contains in-frame clones alone and is incomplete. The sample carries roughly 250,000 clones, approximately 90% recorded once. Specimen: peripheral blood. Every receptor here comes from a man younger than 45 with acute or convalescent COVID-19.

This chain connects TRBV5-5 to TRBJ2-1, with a tentative D call TRBD2 (6 bases). CDR3 length equals 15 residues. With 7 bases removed from V and 0 bases from J, the gap between germline ends came to 14 bases. Germline-derived CDR1 and CDR2 are SGHKS and YYEKEE (reference sequence). For the CDR3, the DNA is TGTGCCAGCCTTGGTGGGAGGAGCTCCTACAATGAGCAGTTCTTC. This codes for CASLGGRSSYNEQFF.

This clone was observed a few times. The chain joins TRBV5-1 to TRBJ1-2; D gene uncertain. The CDR3 runs to 15 residues. CDR1 is SGHRS and CDR2 is YFSETQ in the germline V gene. Trimming took off 0 bases at V and 2 bases at J, with 11 bases between the two ends. As DNA, the CDR3 is TGCGCCAGCAGCTTGGTTACGACAAGCAACTATGGCTACACCTTC. Translated, it gives CASSLVTTSNYGYTF.

This clone was recorded once. The V and J genes are TRBV19 and TRBJ1-2, with D uncertain. The CDR3 runs 14 residues. Trimming took off 3 bases at V and 6 bases at J, with 14 bases between the two ends. The germline gives CDR1 LNHDA, CDR2 SQIVND (reference sequence). The CDR3 sequence: CASSIVGGLNGYTF. The DNA for the CDR3 is TGTGCCAGTAGTATTGTAGGCGGGTTGAATGGCTACACCTTC.

This chain links TRBV2 with TRBJ2-5; the match to TRBD2 covers 8 bases. V lost 6 bases and J lost 5; bases outside the gene matches: 14. CDR1 and CDR2 from the germline V gene are SNHLY and FYNNEI. The CDR3 loop spans 16 amino acids. The CDR3: CASRSPTSGSTETQYF. Here the CDR3 DNA reads TGTGCCAGCAGGTCACCCACCAGCGGGAGTACTGAGACCCAGTACTTC.

This clone occurred a few times. The rearrangement uses TRBV5-1 and TRBJ2-5; no firm D call. Deletions cut 0 bases from V and 2 bases from J, with 8 bases between. The CDR3 is made up of 14 amino acids. Germline loops: CDR1 SGHRS, CDR2 YFSETQ. The CDR3: CASSLGAAQETQYF. DNA for the CDR3: TGCGCCAGCAGCTTGGGGGCAGCACAAGAGACCCAGTACTTC.